This T cell receptor beta chain is from a study of T cells in women clearing cervical HPV infection. Germline CDR1 is SEHNR and CDR2 is FQNEAQ (reference sequence). V lost 5 bases and J lost 1; bases outside the gene matches: 3. The CDR3 spans 15 residues. Sequencing was performed with immunoSEQ multiplex PCR; in TCRdb, only in-frame clones are kept and a portion is missing. The clone table shows about 28,000 clones, with the ten largest holding about a sixth. In regard to this clone: The CDR3 end lies 3 residues beyond the end of the read and is filled in from the germline J gene.

The TCR was taken from a woman aged 18-70 years with a cervical HPV16 infection that either progressed to CIN3+ or cleared (not recorded which). This chain joins TRBV7-9 and TRBJ2-1, with TRBD1 matching over 9 bases. The material sequenced was blood buffy coat. Incomplete CDR3 DNA: TGTGCCAGCAGCCCGGGACAGGGTTCCTACAATGAG. This translates into CASSPGQGSYNE. The complete CDR3 protein is CASSPGQGSYNEQFF.